Detailed here is one TCR beta chain. The study recruited people aged roughly 18 to 100 years across roughly 23 US areas. Assignment of participants to cohorts was predicated upon participant-reported clinical history. Two negative PCRs, clearance, or symptom resolution had been documented for recovered Cohort 3 donors. This specimen comes from a study of blood T cell repertoires in COVID-19. The wider study: Some COVID-19 samples were acute and others convalescent; all came from the United States, Italy and Spain.

Germline values: CDR1 SGHRS, CDR2 YFSETQ. The CDR3 totals 14 residues. Deletions cut 2 bases from V and 0 bases from J, with 8 bases between. Assay used: immunoSEQ multiplex PCR; TCRdb lists only in-frame clones, some missing. The sample contains fewer than 500,000 clones, around 90% of which appear only once. Sequencing input: PBMCs or T cells enriched from blood (not recorded which). The receptor was isolated from a woman younger than 30 who had recovered from COVID-19. The rearrangement joins TRBV5-1 to TRBJ2-5, with D unresolved. DNA for the CDR3: TGCGCCAGCAGCTTAAATGTAAACCAAGAGACCCAGTACTTC. As protein: CASSLNVNQETQYF.